Below, 10 T cell receptor beta chains from the same sample are listed, as sequenced in a study of cytomegalovirus exposure and HLA in healthy donors (dated by TCRdb to the late 2010s). Libraries were built with the immunoSEQ multiplex PCR assay. The multiplex PCR relied on a mix of 60 forward primers for TCR Vbeta segments and 13 reverse primers for TCR Jbeta segments. TCRdb re-hosts the immuneACCESS table, in-frame sequences only. Its copies lack some clones; in the studies checked, an unresolved V gene accounts for under half of them, and the cause for the rest is not known. This sample lists 110,000 to 150,000 clones; around 80% were detected once. In total, the top ten clones hold under 7.5% of the sample. Source material: PBMCs. The receptors stem from a man in his forties in good health and CMV-seropositive.

The chain is built from TRBV7-9 and TRBJ2-2, with 7 positions matching TRBD1. Germline V gene lookup returns CDR1 SEHNR and CDR2 FQNEAQ (reference sequence). With V trimmed by 8 bases and J by 8 bases, 17 bases remained unmatched. CDR3 length: 16 amino acids. Written as DNA, the CDR3 is TGTGCCAGCGGAACGAACAGACAGGGCGGTGGTGGGGAGCTGTTTTTT. Translation: CASGTNRQGGGGELFF.

This chain connects TRBV9 to TRBJ2-1, with TRBD2 identical over 13 bases. The length of the CDR3 is 17 residues. Germline V gene data show CDR1 as SGDLS and CDR2 as YYNGEE. The V segment lost 4 bases and the J segment 9 bases; nucleotides outside the gene matches: 13. The CDR3 sequence: CASSPQSLLAGGREQFF. In DNA form, the CDR3 reads TGTGCCAGCAGCCCCCAATCCCTACTAGCGGGGGGGCGTGAGCAGTTCTTC. Combining the CDR3 with reference TRBV9 and TRBJ2-1 gives the whole variable domain DSGVTQTPKHLITATGQRVTLRCSPRSGDLSVYWYQQSLDQGLQFLIQYYNGEERAKGNILERFSAQQFPDLHSELNLSSLELGDSALYFCASSPQSLLAGGREQFFGPGTRLTVL.

This sequence joins TRBV4-1 and TRBJ2-3; tentatively, D is TRBD1 (6 bases). V was clipped by 0 bases and J by 8 bases, with 15 bases between them. The CDR3 length is 15 residues. In germline, CDR1 is MGHRA, CDR2 YSYEKL. The CDR3 here is CASSQDQGNGGTQYF. The CDR3, as DNA: TGCGCCAGCAGCCAAGATCAGGGGAACGGAGGTACGCAGTATTTT.

The chain carries TRBV7-9 and TRBJ1-3; D might be TRBD1 (6 bases). Trimming cost V 5 bases and J 0 bases, with 20 bases left between them. The CDR3 length is 18 residues. The germline V gene encodes CDR1 SEHNR and CDR2 FQNEAQ (reference sequence). DNA of the CDR3: TGTGCCAGCAGCACCCGACGGGACACCGCCTACTCTGGAAACACCATATATTTT. Amino acids: CASSTRRDTAYSGNTIYF.

This clone has a handful of counts. This rearrangement joins TRBV18 to TRBJ2-1, with a tentative D call TRBD1 (6 bases). V lost 2 bases to trimming and J lost 10 bases, with 12 bases between them. CDR1 and CDR2 (germline): KGHSH, LQKENI. The CDR3 loop spans 13 amino acids. The CDR3 is CASSPNRVDEQFF. The CDR3 nucleotides read TGTGCCAGCTCACCAAACAGGGTCGACGAGCAGTTCTTC.

The chain employs TRBV5-8 and TRBJ2-2, with 15 nucleotides matching TRBD2. Looked up from germline, CDR1 is SGHTS and CDR2 is YDEGEE. The length of the CDR3 is 19 residues. J lost 0 bases, V lost 6 bases, and 9 bases had no gene match. The DNA of the CDR3 is TGTGCCAGCACCAAACCGGGACTAGCGGGGGGCGCGAACACCGGGGAGCTGTTTTTT. It encodes CASTKPGLAGGANTGELFF.

The chain combines TRBV7-9 with TRBJ2-5; TRBD2 might be the D (5 bases). Germline V lookup: CDR1 SEHNR, CDR2 FQNEAQ (reference sequence). The length of the CDR3 is 17 residues. V gave up 3 bases and J gave up 0 bases, with 17 bases separating them. CDR3 sequence (DNA): TGTGCCAGCAGCTTGAGGGCCGGAGTTCGGTACCAAGAGACCCAGTACTTC. It encodes CASSLRAGVRYQETQYF.

V usage is TRBV5-1 and J usage is TRBJ2-1, with D perhaps TRBD1 (6 bases). Germline V CDR1 and CDR2: SGHRS, YFSETQ. CDR3 size: 13 residues. Between the trimmed V and J ends, which lost 4 bases and 3 bases, there was a span of 8 bases. The CDR3 loop is CASSQDSYNEQFF. For the CDR3, the DNA is TGCGCCAGCAGCCAGGACAGCTACAATGAGCAGTTCTTC.

The J gene is TRBJ2-5, the V gene TRBV28; D remains unclear. Germline V gene lookup returns CDR1 MDHEN and CDR2 SYDVKM. The CDR3 runs to 14 residues. Trimming pared 6 bases from V and 1 base from J, leaving 12 bases between. This CDR3 is CASRPETRQETQYF. CDR3 bases: TGTGCCAGCAGGCCTGAGACACGCCAAGAGACCCAGTACTTC. The complete variable domain, with remaining parts taken from reference TRBV28 and TRBJ2-5, reads DVKVTQSSRYLVKRTGEKVFLECVQDMDHENMFWYRQDPGLGLRLIYFSYDVKMKEKGDIPEGYSVSREKKERFSLILESASTNQTSMYLCASRPETRQETQYFGPGTRLLVL.

CDR3 sequence: CASSEAAQGWYNEQFF. The DNA of the CDR3 is TGTGCCAGCAGTGAAGCGGCCCAGGGGTGGTACAATGAGCAGTTCTTC. The chain has TRBV2 and TRBJ2-1, with D perhaps TRBD1 (6 bases). Trimming pared 0 bases from V and 4 bases from J, leaving 13 bases between. Germline V gene data show CDR1 as SNHLY and CDR2 as FYNNEI. The CDR3 is 16 residues long.